These 23 T cell receptor beta chains originate from one sample sequenced in a study of T cell repertoires in cytomegalovirus infection. Antigens of these TCRs are unknown. TCRdb analysed the reads with MiXCR anew, one entry per CDR3 protein. This table holds about 110,000 distinct CDR3 sequences, around 30% found once. The material sequenced was CD8+ T cells from cultured PBMCs, taken from culture after CMV antigen stimulation. These receptors came from a human donor in good health (CMV status not recorded). Some clones in this sample may be carry-over from other donors' samples.

The CDR3 DNA is TGTGCCAGCAGCCAGACAGTCTACGAGCAGTACTTC. Its translation is CASSQTVYEQYF. The chain links TRBV5-6 to TRBJ2-7; tentative D call: TRBD1 (5 bases). V was shortened by 4 bases and J by 3 bases, with 8 bases between the two germline ends. Germline V gene data show CDR1 as SGHDT and CDR2 as YYEEEE. The CDR3 is 12 residues long.

The CDR3, as DNA: TGTGCCAGCAGCCTCCATACAGGAACCTCCTACGAGCAGTACTTC. Amino acids: CASSLHTGTSYEQYF. This chain uses TRBV14 with TRBJ2-7; tentative D call: TRBD1 (5 bases). Germline-derived CDR1 and CDR2 are SGHDN and FVKESK. The CDR3 extends over 15 amino acids. Trimming pared 4 bases from V and 0 bases from J, leaving 13 bases between.

V usage is TRBV10-3 and J usage is TRBJ2-7, with D perhaps TRBD2 (6 bases). The germline CDR1 and CDR2 sequences are ENHRY and SYGVKD. V was shortened by 3 bases and J by 6 bases, with 18 bases between the two germline ends. The length of the CDR3 is 15 residues. As DNA, the CDR3 is TGTGCCATCAGTGAATTTCCTTACTGGAGGGGCGAGCAGTACGTC. Its protein product is CAISEFPYWRGEQYV.

The chain employs TRBV19 and TRBJ1-1, with 7 bases matching TRBD1. This CDR3 contains 14 residues. CDR1 and CDR2 (germline): LNHDA, SQIVND (reference sequence). J lost 5 bases, V lost 4 bases, and 7 bases had no gene match. The CDR3 DNA is TGTGCCAGTAGTACCGGGACAGTCGAAACTGAAGCTTTCTTT. Translation gives CASSTGTVETEAFF.

This clonotype was detected only a few times. This chain connects TRBV7-9 to TRBJ1-3; TRBD1 matches at 7 bases. The CDR3 is 15 residues long. From germline, CDR1 is SEHNR and CDR2 FQNEAQ (reference sequence). Trimming removed 4 bases from V and 0 bases from J; junction bases left unmatched: 3. CDR3 sequence: CASSSTGDSGNTIYF. As DNA, the CDR3 is TGTGCCAGCAGCTCTACAGGGGACTCTGGAAACACCATATATTTT.

Notes on this clonotype: This likely comes from a read error, as the CDR3 has no conserved phenylalanine or tryptophan at its end. This chain uses TRBV7-2 with TRBJ2-7; 10 nucleotides match TRBD1. Germline CDR1 reads SGHTA; CDR2 reads FQGNSA. The ends lost 5 bases at V and 4 bases at J; junction bases unmatched: 5. The CDR3 runs to 14 residues. CDR3 amino acids: CASSPRTGGYEQYL. The CDR3 region has the DNA TGTGCCAGCAGCCCCCGGACAGGGGGTTACGAGCAGTACTTG.

This clonotype was seen repeatedly, ten times or more. V and J are TRBV15 and TRBJ1-5, with D perhaps TRBD1 (5 bases). The germline gives CDR1 LNHNV, CDR2 YYDKDF (reference sequence). This CDR3 contains 15 residues. V gave up 4 bases and J gave up 5 bases, with 15 bases separating them. The CDR3 nucleotides are TGTGCCACCAGCATTAGAACGGGGCCGGATCAGCCCCAGCATTTT. The encoded protein is CATSIRTGPDQPQHF.

J is TRBJ2-7 and V is TRBV10-3; 7 bases are shared with TRBD1. The CDR3 is 14 amino acids. V lost 5 bases and J lost 5; bases outside the gene matches: 9. Looked up from germline, CDR1 is ENHRY and CDR2 is SYGVKD. The CDR3: CAISKTGFGDEQYF. The CDR3 nucleotides read TGTGCCATCAGTAAGACAGGGTTCGGAGACGAGCAGTACTTC.

This clonotype has only a few counts. The chain couples TRBV5-4 to TRBJ2-7; 7 nucleotides line up with TRBD1. CDR1 and CDR2 (germline): SGHNT, YYREEE (reference sequence). This CDR3 contains 14 residues. With V trimmed by 3 bases and J by 1 base, 4 bases remained unmatched. CDR3 sequence: CASSYGDSSYEQYF. For the CDR3, the DNA is TGTGCCAGCAGCTACGGGGACAGTTCCTACGAGCAGTACTTC.

This clonotype came up many times. This chain connects TRBV7-6 to TRBJ2-1; no clear D gene. V lost 1 base and J lost 8, with 12 bases in between. The CDR3 spans 14 residues. CDR1 is SGHVS and CDR2 is FNYEAQ in the germline V gene. The CDR3 bases are TGTGCCAGCAGCTTAGGGGCTTTAAGGGATGAGCAGTTCTTC. This codes for CASSLGALRDEQFF.

The chain has TRBV12-3 or TRBV12-4 and TRBJ2-5; 11 bases match TRBD2. The CDR3 runs 16 residues. The V gene end was trimmed by 5 bases and the J gene end by 2 bases; junction bases not matched to a gene: 7. DNA of the CDR3: TGTGCCAGCAGTCGTCCTAGCGGGGGGTCGCAAGAGACCCAGTACTTC. Translation: CASSRPSGGSQETQYF.

V gene TRBV9 combines with J gene TRBJ2-7; D uncertain. Trimming cost V 3 bases and J 3 bases, with 13 bases left between them. This CDR3 region has 14 residues. Looked up from germline, CDR1 is SGDLS and CDR2 is YYNGEE. The CDR3 reads CASSAPSSGYEQYF. The CDR3 DNA reads TGTGCCAGCAGCGCACCTTCTTCGGGCTACGAGCAGTACTTC.

There are a few counts of this clonotype. V gene TRBV19 combines with J gene TRBJ1-5; unclear D gene. V dropped 7 bases and J dropped 0 bases, with 7 bases sitting between them. CDR3 length: 13 residues. CDR1 and CDR2 (germline): LNHDA, SQIVND (reference sequence). The CDR3 reads CASNEFSNQPQHF. Written as DNA, the CDR3 is TGTGCCAGTAATGAGTTTAGCAATCAGCCCCAGCATTTT.

This chain uses TRBV2 with TRBJ1-4, with TRBD1 identical over 9 bases. Trimming at V came to 7 bases and at J to 6 bases, leaving 12 bases not matched to a gene. CDR1 and CDR2 (germline): SNHLY, FYNNEI. The CDR3 runs 16 residues. CDR3 DNA: TGTGCCAGCATGAGCTTACCGGGACAGGGCGATGAAAAACTGTTTTTT. Translated, it gives CASMSLPGQGDEKLFF. The full variable domain, completed using reference TRBV2 and TRBJ1-4, is EPEVTQTPSHQVTQMGQEVILRCVPISNHLYFYWYRQILGQKVEFLVSFYNNEISEKSEIFDDQFSVERPDGSNFTLKIRSTKLEDSAMYFCASMSLPGQGDEKLFFGSGTQLSVL.

J is TRBJ2-3 and V is TRBV5-1, with 13 positions matching TRBD2. Trimming at V came to 4 bases and at J to 5 bases, leaving 7 bases not matched to a gene. CDR1 and CDR2 from the germline V gene are SGHRS and YFSETQ. This CDR3 is built from 16 residues. CDR3 amino acids: CASSQAGTSGVDTQYF. The CDR3 bases are TGCGCCAGCAGCCAAGCCGGGACTAGCGGGGTAGATACGCAGTATTTT.

The rearrangement links TRBV7-9 to TRBJ2-7; perhaps TRBD1 as D (6 bases). CDR3 length: 14 residues. CDR1 and CDR2 (germline): SEHNR, FQNEAQ (reference sequence). V shed 7 bases and J shed 2 bases, with 15 bases lying between them. DNA of the CDR3: TGTGCCAGCACCCCTCCGGACAGAGCCTACGAGCAGTACTTC. This encodes CASTPPDRAYEQYF.

This clonotype showed up just a few times. The chain links TRBV29-1 to TRBJ1-1, with a weak D call TRBD1 (5 bases). V lost 7 bases and J 4 bases, leaving 13 bases between the germline ends. Germline-derived CDR1 and CDR2 are SQVTM and ANQGSEA. The CDR3 spans 12 residues. CDR3 region: CSAPDGATEAFF. The CDR3 region has the DNA TGCAGCGCTCCGGACGGGGCCACTGAAGCTTTCTTT.

The CDR3 is CSAARTATNEKLFF. The DNA for the CDR3 is TGCAGTGCGGCCAGGACGGCCACTAATGAAAAACTGTTTTTT. The V and J genes are TRBV20-1 and TRBJ1-4; unclear D gene. The germline V and J ends were trimmed by 6 bases and 2 bases, with 13 bases remaining between them. The germline CDR1 and CDR2 sequences are DFQATT and SNEGSKA (reference sequence). This CDR3 spans 14 amino acids.

This clonotype has at least ten counts. The chain links TRBV7-7 to TRBJ2-5, with no clear D. Germline V gene lookup returns CDR1 SSHAT and CDR2 FNYEAQ (reference sequence). The V end was cut by 5 bases, the J end by 5 bases, with 15 bases between. This CDR3 has 14 amino acids. CDR3 in DNA: TGTGCCAGCAGCGACCCGGGTAGGGCGGAGACCCAGTACTTC. It codes for CASSDPGRAETQYF.

This clonotype was observed at least ten times. The V call is TRBV28, the J call TRBJ2-5; possible D gene TRBD1, 6 bases. The CDR3 sequence is 15 residues long. Germline CDR1 and CDR2: MDHEN and SYDVKM. Trimming took 5 bases from V and 1 from J, leaving 14 bases between them. In nucleotides, the CDR3 is TGTGCCAGCAGTCATACAGGACAGAGCCAAGAGACCCAGTACTTC. Translation: CASSHTGQSQETQYF.

This clonotype was recorded a few times. The chain recombines TRBV10-2 with TRBJ2-1; perhaps TRBD1 as D (7 bases). The V end was cut by 3 bases, the J end by 8 bases, with 17 bases between. The CDR3 totals 15 residues. The germline V gene has CDR1 WSHSY and CDR2 SAAADI. This CDR3 is CASSDFRQGGDEQFF. CDR3 bases: TGCGCCAGCAGTGATTTCAGACAGGGAGGCGATGAGCAGTTCTTC.

This clonotype showed up many times. The chain couples TRBV7-9 to TRBJ2-3; possibly TRBD2 for D (5 bases). Germline values: CDR1 SEHNR, CDR2 FQNEAQ (reference sequence). Trimming stripped 6 bases from V and 3 bases from J, with 13 bases between. CDR3 length equals 14 residues. The chain's CDR3 is CASSSSFGTDTQYF. As DNA, the CDR3 is TGTGCCAGCAGTTCTAGCTTCGGAACAGATACGCAGTATTTT.

This clonotype was detected only a few times. This sequence joins TRBV27 and TRBJ2-7; 9 bases fit TRBD1. Per the germline V gene, CDR1 is MNHEY and CDR2 is SMNVEV (reference sequence). This CDR3 spans 14 amino acids. V shed 5 bases, J shed 3 bases, and the junction held 5 bases outside the gene matches. CDR3 DNA: TGTGCCAGCAGTCTACAGGGGGCGAACTACGAGCAGTACTTC. Translating it yields CASSLQGANYEQYF.